What follows is one T cell receptor (beta chain) and its context. Its specificity is unknown. The V and J ends lost 4 bases and 3 bases respectively, with 17 bases between them. The CDR3 is 16 amino acids. Germline values: CDR1 SGDLS, CDR2 YYNGEE. The source of the sample is a study of cytomegalovirus exposure and HLA in healthy donors. TCRdb's table, derived via immunoSEQ multiplex PCR, lists solely in-frame clones and lacks some. The sample shows 85,000 to 95,000 clones, around 96% of them seen only once. Study results and limitations: The study designated 150 to 200 TCR beta chains cytomegalovirus-associated.

The sample taken for sequencing was PBMCs. The source is a man between 18 and 35 years old in good health and CMV-seronegative. The J gene is TRBJ1-3, the V gene TRBV9, with D tentatively TRBD1 (5 bases). The DNA of the CDR3 is TGTGCCAGCAGCTTCGTACAGGAGGGTTTTGGAAACACCATATATTTT. Its protein product is CASSFVQEGFGNTIYF.